These T cell receptor beta chains were read from a single sample in a study of cytomegalovirus exposure and HLA in healthy donors. Here immunoSEQ multiplex PCR was the method, and the copy in TCRdb shows in-frame clones only, minus some. The clone table shows 140,000 to 150,000 clones, with the ten largest holding 0.96%. Material for sequencing was PBMCs. The receptors were sampled from a male donor in good health and CMV-seronegative. Each CDR3 is given with its conserved first and last residue. The D gene is left open where the match is weak.

V gene	J gene	D gene	CDR3 DNA	CDR3 protein
TRBV7-9	TRBJ2-1	-	TGTGCCAGCAAGGGGGGAGGGACCGGGGTCGACCATGAGCAGTTCTTC	CASKGGGTGVDHEQFF
TRBV14	TRBJ2-7	-	TGTGCCAGCAGCCAAGTGTTGAAGGGGCCCTACGAGCAGTACTTC	CASSQVLKGPYEQYF
TRBV7-7	TRBJ2-2	TRBD2	TGTGCCAGCAGCTTAGAGCCGCCAGCGGGAGGGAAGGTCGGGGAGCTGTTTTTT	CASSLEPPAGGKVGELFF
TRBV29-1	TRBJ2-7	TRBD1	TGCAGCGTTGAAGAGAGCATGAGGACAGGGGGATTATACGAGCAGTACTTC	CSVEESMRTGGLYEQYF
TRBV18	TRBJ2-7	TRBD1	TGTGCCAGCTCATCTTCCGGGACAGCCACCTACGAGCAGTACTTC	CASSSSGTATYEQYF
TRBV18	TRBJ2-7	TRBD2	TGTGCCAGCTCACCACTCGCGGGGGACCACGAAGAGCAGTACTTC	CASSPLAGDHEEQYF
TRBV15	TRBJ2-1	-	TGTGCCACCAGCAGAGATCCCGGGAATGAGCAGTTCTTC	CATSRDPGNEQFF
TRBV27	TRBJ1-4	TRBD1	TGTGCCAGCAGTACCGGGACAGCAAATGAAAAACTGTTTTTT	CASSTGTANEKLFF
TRBV13	TRBJ2-5	TRBD2	TGTGCCAGCAGCTTAGGGACTAGCGGCCAAGAGACCCAGTACTTC	CASSLGTSGQETQYF
TRBV19	TRBJ2-1	TRBD1	TGTGCCAGTAGTTCCCGGGACAGGGACTACAATGAGCAGTTCTTC	CASSSRDRDYNEQFF
TRBV2	TRBJ1-2	TRBD1	TGTGCCAGCAGTGAAGCTCGGACAGGAGGTAACTATGGCTACACCTTC	CASSEARTGGNYGYTF
TRBV19	TRBJ1-1	-	TGTGCCAGTAGTATTAGGCAGCGGAACACTGAAGCTTTCTTT	CASSIRQRNTEAFF
TRBV7-2	TRBJ2-3	TRBD2	TGTGCCAGCAGCGAGGGAACTTTAGCGGGGGCAGTCACAGATACGCAGTATTTT	CASSEGTLAGAVTDTQYF
TRBV30	TRBJ2-7	TRBD1	TGTGCCTGGAGTGTCGGGACAGGCGGCTACGAGCAGTACTTC	CAWSVGTGGYEQYF
TRBV19	TRBJ2-6	TRBD1	TGTGCCAGTAGTGCCTTGGACAGGGTCTTTTCTGGGGCCAACGTCCTGACTTTC	CASSALDRVFSGANVLTF
TRBV5-1	TRBJ2-7	TRBD2	TGCGCCAGCAGCGTATCTAGCGGATCCACCTACGAGCAGTACTTC	CASSVSSGSTYEQYF
TRBV29-1	TRBJ1-2	-	TGCAGCGTTCTTGGGGAGGACTATGGCTACACCTTC	CSVLGEDYGYTF
TRBV7-8	TRBJ1-1	-	TGTGCCAGCAGCTTAGTCCGTGGGGGGAGCACTGAAGCTTTCTTT	CASSLVRGGSTEAFF
TRBV19	TRBJ1-4	TRBD1	TGTGCCAGCAGGGGGCAGGATAATGAAAAACTGTTTTTT	CASRGQDNEKLFF
TRBV6-4	TRBJ2-3	-	TGTGCCAGCAGCCGAGCGGGCGTGGGGACAGATACGCAGTATTTT	CASSRAGVGTDTQYF
TRBV5-1	TRBJ1-2	-	TGCGCCAGCAGCTTGGTTGGGACGGGAGACTATGGCTACACCTTC	CASSLVGTGDYGYTF
TRBV30	TRBJ2-5	TRBD1	TGTGCCTGGACCCGACAGGGGACAGAGACCCAGTACTTC	CAWTRQGTETQYF
TRBV5-5	TRBJ2-7	-	TGTGCCAGCAGCCATCAGGGGAGTAACGAGCAGTACTTC	CASSHQGSNEQYF
TRBV27	TRBJ1-5	-	TGTGCCAGCAGTTTTAGAGGGGGTGATCAGCCCCAGCATTTT	CASSFRGGDQPQHF
TRBV4-3	TRBJ2-2	-	TGCGCCAGCAGCCAAGATCACGGCGGGGAGCTGTTTTTT	CASSQDHGGELFF
TRBV5-8	TRBJ2-1	TRBD1	TGTGCCAGCAGCGGATGGGACAGGGGGCCTTACAATGAGCAGTTCTTC	CASSGWDRGPYNEQFF
TRBV7-9	TRBJ1-5	-	TGTGCCAGCAGCATGGGGGGGGCCCGGACCAATCAGCCCCAGCATTTT	CASSMGGARTNQPQHF
TRBV6-5	TRBJ2-7	-	TGTGCCAGCAGTTCTACCGGGACACGCTACGAGCAGTACTTC	CASSSTGTRYEQYF
TRBV7-2	TRBJ2-7	-	TGTGCCAGCAGCTTATTTGCTAGAAGTGACTCCGAGCAGTACTTC	CASSLFARSDSEQYF
TRBV15	TRBJ2-7	-	TGTGCCACCAGCAGAGATCTCACAGCTAACTCCTACGAGCAGTACTTC	CATSRDLTANSYEQYF
TRBV9	TRBJ2-2	TRBD2	TGTGCCAGCAGCGGACTAGCGGGGGGGCCGAGCGGGGAGCTGTTTTTT	CASSGLAGGPSGELFF
TRBV19	TRBJ2-2	-	TGTGCCAGTAGACACAGGGTTATTGGGACCGGGGAGCTGTTTTTT	CASRHRVIGTGELFF
TRBV19	TRBJ2-2	-	TGTGCCAGTAGTATAGGACTTCGGGAGTTGGTAACCGGGGAGCTGTTTTTT	CASSIGLRELVTGELFF
TRBV6-6	TRBJ1-5	-	TGTGCCAGCAGTTACTCCGGGGGGCCCACAAATCAGCCCCAGCATTTT	CASSYSGGPTNQPQHF
TRBV19	TRBJ2-7	TRBD2	TGTGCCAGTAGTAGGGGGGGGAATCCTCCGTGGGGCTACGAGCAGTACTTC	CASSRGGNPPWGYEQYF
TRBV9	TRBJ1-1	-	TGTGCCAGCAGCCCCCCAGGAGGTGTCACTGAAGCTTTCTTT	CASSPPGGVTEAFF
TRBV9	TRBJ1-1	-	TGTGCCAGCAGCGTAGTGAGTGAAGCTTTCTTT	CASSVVSEAFF
TRBV29-1	TRBJ1-2	TRBD1	TGCAGCGCTCGGGACAGGGGTGGCTACACCTTC	CSARDRGGYTF
TRBV30	TRBJ2-2	-	TGTGCCTGGAGTGTGTTGGGGGGCACCGGGGAGCTGTTTTTT	CAWSVLGGTGELFF
TRBV7-9	TRBJ1-2	TRBD1	TGTGCCAGCAGCTTCTCCCCTACAGGGGGTGGTTACACCTTC	CASSFSPTGGGYTF